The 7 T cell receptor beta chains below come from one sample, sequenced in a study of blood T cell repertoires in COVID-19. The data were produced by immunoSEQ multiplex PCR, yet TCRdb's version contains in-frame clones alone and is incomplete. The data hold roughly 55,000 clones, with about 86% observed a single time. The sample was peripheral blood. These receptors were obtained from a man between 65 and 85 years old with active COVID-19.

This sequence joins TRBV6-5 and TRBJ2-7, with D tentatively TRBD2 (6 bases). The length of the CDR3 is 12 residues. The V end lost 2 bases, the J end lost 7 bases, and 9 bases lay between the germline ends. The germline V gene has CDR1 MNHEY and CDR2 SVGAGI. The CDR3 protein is CASSYTRGEQYF. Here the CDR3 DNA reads TGTGCCAGCAGTTACACTCGGGGGGAGCAGTACTTC.

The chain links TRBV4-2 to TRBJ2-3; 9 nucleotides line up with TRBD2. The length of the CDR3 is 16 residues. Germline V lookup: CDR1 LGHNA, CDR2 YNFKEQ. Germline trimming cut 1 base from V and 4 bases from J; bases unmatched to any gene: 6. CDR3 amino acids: CASSQAGASGADTQYF. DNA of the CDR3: TGTGCCAGCAGCCAAGCAGGTGCTAGCGGGGCAGATACGCAGTATTTT.

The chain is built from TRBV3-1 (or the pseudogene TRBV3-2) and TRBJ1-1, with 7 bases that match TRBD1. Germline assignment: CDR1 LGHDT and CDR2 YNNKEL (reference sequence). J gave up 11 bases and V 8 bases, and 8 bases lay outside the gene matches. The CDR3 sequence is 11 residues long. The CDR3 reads CASGYRGAAFF. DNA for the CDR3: TGTGCCAGCGGGTACAGGGGTGCGGCTTTCTTT.

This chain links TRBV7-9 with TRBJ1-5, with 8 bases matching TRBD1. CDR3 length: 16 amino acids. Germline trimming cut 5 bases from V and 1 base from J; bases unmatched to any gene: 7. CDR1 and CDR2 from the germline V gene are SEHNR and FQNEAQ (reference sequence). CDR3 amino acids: CASSPTGTGSNQPQHF. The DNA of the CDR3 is TGTGCCAGCAGCCCAACCGGGACAGGAAGCAATCAGCCCCAGCATTTT.

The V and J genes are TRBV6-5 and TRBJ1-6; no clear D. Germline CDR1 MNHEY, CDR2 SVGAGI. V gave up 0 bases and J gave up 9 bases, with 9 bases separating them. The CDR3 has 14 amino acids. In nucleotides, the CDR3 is TGTGCCAGCAGTTACTCGATTAGCGCTTCACCCCTCCACTTT. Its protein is CASSYSISASPLHF.

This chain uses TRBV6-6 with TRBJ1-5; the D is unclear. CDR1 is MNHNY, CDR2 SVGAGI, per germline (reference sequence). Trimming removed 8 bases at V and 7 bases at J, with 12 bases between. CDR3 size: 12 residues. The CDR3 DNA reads TGTGCCAGCGGCTCAGGTGTCCAGCCCCAGCATTTT. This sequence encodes CASGSGVQPQHF.

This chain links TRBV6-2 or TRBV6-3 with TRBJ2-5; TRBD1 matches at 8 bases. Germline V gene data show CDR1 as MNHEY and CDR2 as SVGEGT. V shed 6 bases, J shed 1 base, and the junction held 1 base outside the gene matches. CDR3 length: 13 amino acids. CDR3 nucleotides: TGTGCCAGCAGCGGACAGGGCCAAGAGACCCAGTACTTC. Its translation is CASSGQGQETQYF.